What follows are 7 T cell receptor beta chains derived from one specimen sequenced in a study of beta chain features in type 1 diabetes. Broader study findings: Significant though moderate, a shortening of TCRB CDR3s appeared in all four CD4+ subsets of Type 1 diabetes patients.

Antigen specificity for these receptors is unknown. Since all of the isolated RNA was reverse transcribed, expressed TCRB transcripts were what got sequenced. Assay used: immunoSEQ multiplex PCR; TCRdb lists only in-frame clones, some missing. The data hold some 330,000 clones, with 10% to 15% observed a single time. Sequenced input: naive CD4+ T cells from blood. Source of these receptors: a woman under 30 with type 1 diabetes.

This sequence joins TRBV7-2 and TRBJ1-1, with TRBD1 matching 7 bases. The trim removed 5 bases at V and 11 bases at J, leaving 11 bases unmatched. Germline loops: CDR1 SGHTA, CDR2 FQGNSA. The CDR3 is 13 residues long. This chain's CDR3 is CASSPTGADEAFF. The DNA of the CDR3 is TGTGCCAGCAGCCCAACAGGGGCCGATGAGGCTTTCTTT.

The chain couples TRBV5-4 to TRBJ2-5; D is possibly TRBD1 (5 bases). The CDR3 extends over 13 amino acids. The V end lost 0 bases, the J end lost 4 bases, and 7 bases lay between the germline ends. Germline CDR1 is SGHNT and CDR2 is YYREEE (reference sequence). The CDR3 protein is CASSLGQIETQYF. In DNA, the CDR3 is TGTGCCAGCAGCTTGGGACAGATAGAGACCCAGTACTTC.

There are a few counts of this clone. The chain combines TRBV10-3 with TRBJ1-1; 7 bases are shared with TRBD1. The V gene end was trimmed by 6 bases and the J gene end by 8 bases; junction bases not matched to a gene: 9. This CDR3 spans 13 amino acids. Germline V gives CDR1 ENHRY, CDR2 SYGVKD. The CDR3 protein is CAIRGTGQEEAFF. CDR3 sequence (DNA): TGTGCCATCAGGGGGACCGGACAGGAAGAAGCTTTCTTT.

The chain couples TRBV2 to TRBJ1-6; 8 bases align to TRBD1. This CDR3 region has 15 residues. After removal of 8 bases from V and 7 bases from J, the junction contained 10 bases not matched to a gene. Germline loops: CDR1 SNHLY, CDR2 FYNNEI. CDR3 sequence (DNA): TGTGCCAGCGGGCATTTGGACAGGGACAATTCACCCCTCCACTTT. Translating gives CASGHLDRDNSPLHF. Full variable domain (outside the CDR3, taken from reference TRBV2 and TRBJ1-6): EPEVTQTPSHQVTQMGQEVILRCVPISNHLYFYWYRQILGQKVEFLVSFYNNEISEKSEIFDDQFSVERPDGSNFTLKIRSTKLEDSAMYFCASGHLDRDNSPLHFGNGTRLTVT.

J is TRBJ2-7 and V is TRBV6-5; D not resolved. The V gene lost 2 bases and the J gene lost 3 bases, with 2 bases spanning the gap. Germline-derived CDR1 and CDR2 are MNHEY and SVGAGI. This CDR3 has 11 amino acids. The CDR3 DNA follows: TGTGCCAGCAGTTACCGCTACGAGCAGTACTTC. Its protein product is CASSYRYEQYF.

This clone was observed a single time. CDR3 sequence (DNA): TGTGCCAGCTCACCACGAAGTCCGGGAGGTTCCCAAGAGACCCAGTACTTC. This sequence encodes CASSPRSPGGSQETQYF. The chain uses TRBV18 and TRBJ2-5; 7 nucleotides line up with TRBD2. The CDR3 is 17 amino acids. Germline CDR1 KGHSH, CDR2 LQKENI. V lost 1 base and J lost 1; bases outside the gene matches: 9.

The rearrangement uses TRBV10-3 and TRBJ2-3; D not resolved. The germline gives CDR1 ENHRY, CDR2 SYGVKD. Trimming removed 3 bases at V and 6 bases at J, with 7 bases between. The CDR3 spans 12 residues. CDR3 in amino acids: CAISDGVDTQYF. The CDR3 DNA follows: TGTGCCATCAGTGACGGTGTGGATACGCAGTATTTT.